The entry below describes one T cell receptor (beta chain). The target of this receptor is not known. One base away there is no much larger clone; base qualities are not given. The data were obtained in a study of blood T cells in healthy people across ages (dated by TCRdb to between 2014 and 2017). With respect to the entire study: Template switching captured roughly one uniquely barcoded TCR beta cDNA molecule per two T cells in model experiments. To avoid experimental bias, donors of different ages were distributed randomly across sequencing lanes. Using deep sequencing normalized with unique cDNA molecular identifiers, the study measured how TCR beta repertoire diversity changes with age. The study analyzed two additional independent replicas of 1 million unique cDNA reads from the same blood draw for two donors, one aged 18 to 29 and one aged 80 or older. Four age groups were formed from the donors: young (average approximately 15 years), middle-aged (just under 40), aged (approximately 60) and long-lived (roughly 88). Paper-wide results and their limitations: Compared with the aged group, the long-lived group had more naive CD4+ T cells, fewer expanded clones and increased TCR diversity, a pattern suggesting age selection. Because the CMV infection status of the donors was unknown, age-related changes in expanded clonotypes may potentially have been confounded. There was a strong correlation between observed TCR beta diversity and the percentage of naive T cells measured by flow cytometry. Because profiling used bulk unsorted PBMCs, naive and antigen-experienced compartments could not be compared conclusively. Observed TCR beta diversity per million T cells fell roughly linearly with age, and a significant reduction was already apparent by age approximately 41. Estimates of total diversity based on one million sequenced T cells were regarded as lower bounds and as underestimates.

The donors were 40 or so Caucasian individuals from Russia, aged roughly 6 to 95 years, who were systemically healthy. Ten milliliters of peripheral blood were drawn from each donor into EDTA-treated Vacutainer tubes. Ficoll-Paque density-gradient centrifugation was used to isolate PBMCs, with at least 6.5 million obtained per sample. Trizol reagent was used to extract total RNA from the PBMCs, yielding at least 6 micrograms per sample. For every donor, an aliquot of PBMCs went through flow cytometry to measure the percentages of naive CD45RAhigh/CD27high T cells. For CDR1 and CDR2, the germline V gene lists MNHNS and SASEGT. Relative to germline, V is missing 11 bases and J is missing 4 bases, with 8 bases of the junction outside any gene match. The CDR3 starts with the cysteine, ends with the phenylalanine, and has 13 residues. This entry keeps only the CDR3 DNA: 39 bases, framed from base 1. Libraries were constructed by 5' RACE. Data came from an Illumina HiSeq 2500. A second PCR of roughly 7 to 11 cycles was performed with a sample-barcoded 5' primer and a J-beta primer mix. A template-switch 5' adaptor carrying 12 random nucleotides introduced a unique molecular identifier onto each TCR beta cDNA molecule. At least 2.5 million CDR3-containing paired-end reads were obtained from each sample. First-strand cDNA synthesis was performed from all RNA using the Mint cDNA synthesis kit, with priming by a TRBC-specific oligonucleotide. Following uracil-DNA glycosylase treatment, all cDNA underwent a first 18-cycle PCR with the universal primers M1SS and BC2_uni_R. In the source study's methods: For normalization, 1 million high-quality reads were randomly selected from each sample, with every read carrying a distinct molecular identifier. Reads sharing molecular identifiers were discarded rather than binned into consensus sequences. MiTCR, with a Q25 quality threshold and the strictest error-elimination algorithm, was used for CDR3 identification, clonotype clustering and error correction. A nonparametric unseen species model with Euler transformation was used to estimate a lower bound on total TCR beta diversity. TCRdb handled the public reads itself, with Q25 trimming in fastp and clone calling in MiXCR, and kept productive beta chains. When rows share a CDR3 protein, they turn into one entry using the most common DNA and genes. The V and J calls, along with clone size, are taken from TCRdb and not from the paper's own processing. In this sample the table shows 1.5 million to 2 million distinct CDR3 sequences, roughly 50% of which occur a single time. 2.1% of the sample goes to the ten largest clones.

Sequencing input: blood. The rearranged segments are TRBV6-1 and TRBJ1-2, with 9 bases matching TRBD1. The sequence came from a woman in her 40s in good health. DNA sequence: TGTGCCGGCAACAGGGGGCTTAGCTATGGCTACACCTTC. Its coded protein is CAGNRGLSYGYTF.